This paragraph covers one TCR beta chain sequence. Its antigen is currently unknown. The source of the sample is a study of cytotoxic CD8 clonotypes in ibrutinib-treated CLL. Overall study context: Partial response occurred in about 25 patients and complete response in 2; at median about 70 months, around 14 remained remitted and around 12 progressed. After treatment lasting a median approximately eleven months, range 6 to 36, response samples were collected.

Some clones are missing from TCRdb's copy, which holds only in-frame ones; the method was immunoSEQ multiplex PCR. The table has about 270,000 clones, more than 70% seen once. Findings and limits, study-wide: Under therapy, public clonotypes either contracted or stayed stable, and they were uncommon.

The CDR3 contains 14 residues. Germline CDR1 SGHRS, CDR2 YFSETQ. With 0 bases removed from V and 3 bases from J, the gap between germline ends came to 10 bases. This receptor was identified in a human donor with chronic lymphocytic leukemia. The chain carries TRBV5-1 and TRBJ2-7; D possibly corresponds to TRBD1 (5 bases). Sequencing used PBMCs, obtained at disease progression, from a patient treated with ibrutinib. The CDR3 DNA follows: TGCGCCAGCAGCTTGGTAGGGGAAGGCTACGAGCAGTACTTC. Amino acid sequence: CASSLVGEGYEQYF.